This is a list of T cell receptor beta chains from one sample in a study of T cells after yellow fever vaccination. TCRdb fed the 5' RACE reads into MiXCR, producing one record per CDR3 protein. The sample yields 150,000 to 200,000 distinct CDR3 sequences, more than 5.5% seen once. The sample consisted of CD4+ T cells sorted from PBMCs, taken 4 to 5 days after the first yellow fever vaccination. The receptors come from a man between 18 and 35 years old who received the YFV17D yellow fever vaccine. Each CDR3 is given with its conserved first and last residue. Not all rows give a size; the values are once, few, many and, for expanded clones, a class.

CDR3aa,v_gene,abundance,j_gene
CASSSVSNQPQHF,TRBV19,few,TRBJ1-5
CASSQRQGFSYNEQFF,TRBV4-3,many,TRBJ2-1
CSARVLGHTQYF,TRBV20-1,many,TRBJ2-3
CASSPATGGYNEQFF,TRBV18,few,TRBJ2-1
CASSLGGDGANVLTF,TRBV3-1,many,TRBJ2-6
CASSPPAAGGTQYF,TRBV9,many,TRBJ2-5
CASSSRGDFYGYTF,TRBV5-1,NA,TRBJ1-2
CASSLYGYGYTF,TRBV5-4,many,TRBJ1-2
CASSSQGGSPLHF,TRBV12-3/TRBV12-4,NA,TRBJ1-6
CASSVLAGGYTEAFF,TRBV6-5,many,TRBJ1-1
CASSAINTGELFF,TRBV27,many,TRBJ2-2
CASSRPELMRTYGYTF,TRBV5-4,few,TRBJ1-2
CASSPLGANVLTF,TRBV7-2,many,TRBJ2-6
CASSPAGGNSYNEQFF,TRBV18,few,TRBJ2-1
CASSYRTGGGYGYTF,TRBV12-3/TRBV12-4,few,TRBJ1-2
CASSDRRGNRGTETQYF,TRBV6-4,many,TRBJ2-5
CASSVGVTGARETQYF,TRBV9,many,TRBJ2-5
CASNMDGRSGELFF,TRBV5-1,few,TRBJ2-2
CASHISGVEETQYF,TRBV3-1,many,TRBJ2-5
CSAAGTTDQYF,TRBV20-1,many,TRBJ2-5
CASSSFDRVTEAFF,TRBV5-6,NA,TRBJ1-1
CASSQDRFPFDEQYF,TRBV3-1,few,TRBJ2-7
CASSLGRRATNEKLFF,TRBV7-9,many,TRBJ1-4
CASSYDITYNEQFF,TRBV6-5,many,TRBJ2-1
CTSSQLAASTDTQYF,TRBV1,NA,TRBJ2-3
CASSYSTGTSGNTIYF,TRBV6-5,NA,TRBJ1-3
CASSAIPGPDTDTQYF,TRBV7-8,few,TRBJ2-3
CASSGQGSSYNEQFF,TRBV6-1,few,TRBJ2-1
CASGLWGSPLHF,TRBV12-3/TRBV12-4,NA,TRBJ1-6
CASSLGRSTDTQYF,TRBV7-2,NA,TRBJ2-3
CASSAGATSTDTQYF,TRBV5-1,many,TRBJ2-3
CASSLDAAGFQETQYF,TRBV5-1,many,TRBJ2-5
CASSPLGLAGGNNEQFF,TRBV18,many,TRBJ2-1
CATSWTANEKLFF,TRBV7-9,NA,TRBJ1-4
CASSTTTNSPLHF,TRBV12-3/TRBV12-4,many,TRBJ1-6
CASSPPRDASSYNEQFF,TRBV12-3/TRBV12-4,few,TRBJ2-1
CASSITDTQYF,TRBV7-9,many,TRBJ2-3
CASSLWDSGEKLFF,TRBV7-2,few,TRBJ1-4
CASSGGLGGGDTQYF,TRBV7-2,many,TRBJ2-3
CASSLESRGRNGYTF,TRBV5-4,many,TRBJ1-2
CASSRLTSGYNEQFF,TRBV5-1,many,TRBJ2-1
CASSPGGQGFDEQFF,TRBV18,many,TRBJ2-1
CASSQSQGGAFF,TRBV5-5,NA,TRBJ1-1
CASSIGTGGIYEQYF,TRBV5-4,few,TRBJ2-7
CASSNGQREQYF,TRBV5-1,many,TRBJ2-7
CASSPDRRSTEAFF,TRBV2,many,TRBJ1-1
CATSDEGLSYTF,TRBV24-1,many,TRBJ1-2
CASSQDELAQYF,TRBV3-1,many,TRBJ2-3
CASSQVGEKQYF,TRBV4-1,few,TRBJ2-7
CSAQQGGSSGNTIYF,TRBV20-1,few,TRBJ1-3
CASSLGAGEGSAFF,TRBV5-1,many,TRBJ1-1
CASSAIGTGGSNAPGNEQFF,TRBV9,NA,TRBJ2-1
CSGTKGDTIYF,TRBV29-1,few,TRBJ1-3